These 24 T cell receptor beta chains came from one sample sequenced in a study of T cell changes during pregnancy in multiple sclerosis. Here immunoSEQ multiplex PCR was the method, and the copy in TCRdb shows in-frame clones only, minus some. The table records under 50,000 clones, about 92% of them present only once. The source was CD8+ T cells from peripheral blood mononuclear cells, collected before pregnancy. These receptors came from a female donor with multiple sclerosis, enrolled in a pregnancy study.

In its sample, this clone was seen once. This chain uses TRBV5-1 with TRBJ2-7; D is possibly TRBD1 (5 bases). Between the trimmed V and J ends, which lost 6 bases and 2 bases, there was a span of 15 bases. The germline V gene has CDR1 SGHRS and CDR2 YFSETQ. CDR3 length: 14 residues. CDR3 region: CASKDGVGAYEQYF. The CDR3 coding sequence is TGCGCCAGCAAAGACGGTGTAGGGGCCTACGAGCAGTACTTC.

This clone was recorded once. The chain uses TRBV12-5 and TRBJ1-2, with 7 bases matching TRBD1. This CDR3 comprises 16 residues. V was clipped by 2 bases and J by 1 base; unmatched bases: 7. CDR1 is LGHNT, CDR2 FRNRAP, per germline. This CDR3 reads CASGLTRDRHNYGYTF. Here the CDR3 DNA reads TGTGCTAGTGGTTTGACCCGGGACAGACATAACTATGGCTACACCTTC.

The rearrangement links TRBV4-2 to TRBJ2-3, with a tentative D call TRBD1 (7 bases). Looked up from germline, CDR1 is LGHNA and CDR2 is YNFKEQ. V lost 0 bases and J lost 4, with 14 bases in between. The CDR3 runs 16 residues. CDR3 nucleotides: TGTGCCAGCAGCCAAGAAGGCGGAGGGGGCCCAGATACGCAGTATTTT. Its translation: CASSQEGGGGPDTQYF.

This chain links TRBV28 with TRBJ1-5; 7 nucleotides agree with TRBD1. The germline gives CDR1 MDHEN, CDR2 SYDVKM. The CDR3 has 14 residues. V lost 4 bases, J lost 3 bases, and 3 bases stayed unmatched. The DNA of the CDR3 is TGTGCCAGCAGTTCAGGGACAGACAATCAGCCCCAGCATTTT. It translates to CASSSGTDNQPQHF. Complete variable domain (other parts from reference TRBV28 and TRBJ1-5): DVKVTQSSRYLVKRTGEKVFLECVQDMDHENMFWYRQDPGLGLRLIYFSYDVKMKEKGDIPEGYSVSREKKERFSLILESASTNQTSMYLCASSSGTDNQPQHFGDGTRLSIL.

The chain recombines TRBV27 with TRBJ2-2; no definite D call. This CDR3 is 14 amino acids long. Per the germline V gene, CDR1 is MNHEY and CDR2 is SMNVEV (reference sequence). The V end lost 3 bases, the J end lost 4 bases, and 9 bases lay between the germline ends. Here the CDR3 reads CASSLPPGTGELFF. The CDR3 coding sequence is TGTGCCAGCAGTTTGCCGCCGGGCACCGGGGAGCTGTTTTTT.

This sequence joins TRBV7-9 and TRBJ2-7; D might be TRBD2 (5 bases). The CDR3 runs 13 residues. Germline V gene lookup returns CDR1 SEHNR and CDR2 FQNEAQ (reference sequence). Trimming took off 2 bases at V and 3 bases at J, with 8 bases between the two ends. CDR3 protein: CASSLSGVYEQYF. The CDR3 DNA reads as TGTGCCAGCAGCTTATCCGGGGTCTACGAGCAGTACTTC.

The chain uses TRBV27 and TRBJ2-2; TRBD1 might be the D (6 bases). Germline V CDR1 and CDR2: MNHEY, SMNVEV (reference sequence). The ends were cut back, 5 bases at V and 5 bases at J, with 15 bases in the middle. This CDR3 has 15 amino acids. CDR3 bases: TGTGCCAGCAGTCTAAACAGGGAACGGACCGGGGAGCTGTTTTTT. Its protein is CASSLNRERTGELFF.

This clone was found a few times. The V call is TRBV6-5, the J call TRBJ2-7, with D unclear. The germline V and J ends were trimmed by 0 bases and 6 bases, with 9 bases remaining between them. Per germline, CDR1 MNHEY and CDR2 SVGAGI. CDR3 length: 13 amino acids. The CDR3 region is CASSYSYGSEQYF. The CDR3 nucleotides are TGTGCCAGCAGTTACTCCTACGGTTCCGAGCAGTACTTC.

This clone was observed a handful of times. V usage is TRBV9 and J usage is TRBJ1-2; perhaps TRBD1 as D (6 bases). The CDR3 is 16 residues long. Trimming cost V 0 bases and J 2 bases, with 14 bases left between them. Germline-derived CDR1 and CDR2 are SGDLS and YYNGEE. The CDR3 region has the DNA TGTGCCAGCAGCGTAGCAGGGAGGGGGACCAACTATGGCTACACCTTC. Translated, it gives CASSVAGRGTNYGYTF.

The chain combines TRBV27 with TRBJ1-4; D unclear. V dropped 3 bases and J dropped 4 bases, with 9 bases sitting between them. CDR1 is MNHEY, CDR2 SMNVEV, per germline (reference sequence). This CDR3 has 14 residues. The CDR3 protein is CASSFVAGNEKLFF. The CDR3 bases are TGTGCCAGCAGTTTTGTGGCGGGTAATGAAAAACTGTTTTTT.

The chain couples TRBV9 to TRBJ2-1, with 7 bases fitting TRBD2. CDR3 length equals 15 residues. Germline trimming cut 0 bases from V and 10 bases from J; bases unmatched to any gene: 10. Germline CDR1 and CDR2: SGDLS and YYNGEE. This CDR3 is CASSVVGGGTREQFF. The DNA for the CDR3 is TGTGCCAGCAGCGTAGTGGGGGGGGGAACTCGCGAGCAGTTCTTC.

V gene TRBV13 combines with J gene TRBJ2-7; maybe TRBD2 (6 bases). The CDR3 loop spans 14 amino acids. Trimming took off 5 bases at V and 2 bases at J, with 13 bases between the two ends. From germline, CDR1 is PRHDT and CDR2 FYEKMQ (reference sequence). CDR3 in DNA: TGTGCCAGCAGCGTGGGTAGCGGCACCTACGAGCAGTACTTC. Translating gives CASSVGSGTYEQYF.

The chain joins TRBV28 to TRBJ2-3; D possibly corresponds to TRBD2 (6 bases). Trimming took off 3 bases at V and 0 bases at J, with 13 bases between the two ends. The germline V gene has CDR1 MDHEN and CDR2 SYDVKM. This CDR3 has 16 residues. The CDR3 bases are TGTGCCAGCAGTTTCCGGGAGACCTATAGCACAGATACGCAGTATTTT. Protein product: CASSFRETYSTDTQYF.

V is TRBV18 and J is TRBJ1-1, with 10 bases matching TRBD1. The V gene's germline CDR1 is KGHSH and CDR2 LQKENI. The CDR3 runs to 13 residues. V was clipped by 3 bases and J by 7 bases; unmatched bases: 2. The CDR3 region has the DNA TGTGCCAGCTCACCCGGGACAGGGGATGAAGCTTTCTTT. Translation gives CASSPGTGDEAFF.

This chain uses TRBV27 with TRBJ1-1, with TRBD1 matching 8 bases. V lost 3 bases, J lost 5 bases, and 5 bases stayed unmatched. Per the germline V gene, CDR1 is MNHEY and CDR2 is SMNVEV (reference sequence). The CDR3 has 14 amino acids. The DNA for the CDR3 is TGTGCCAGCAGTTTGGGCAGGGGGCCAACTGAAGCTTTCTTT. As protein: CASSLGRGPTEAFF.

In its sample, this clone was seen once. The chain employs TRBV2 and TRBJ1-5; possibly TRBD1 for D (6 bases). The V end lost 7 bases, the J end lost 0 bases, and 22 bases lay between the germline ends. Germline-derived CDR1 and CDR2 are SNHLY and FYNNEI. The CDR3 contains 18 residues. The CDR3 protein is CASTRGRGGTYSNQPQHF. Here the CDR3 DNA reads TGTGCCAGCACCCGGGGCAGGGGTGGGACCTATAGCAATCAGCCCCAGCATTTT.

The chain recombines TRBV19 with TRBJ1-5; 7 bases fit TRBD1. This CDR3 is 13 amino acids long. J was trimmed by 7 bases and V by 6 bases; bases with no gene match: 6. Germline loops: CDR1 LNHDA, CDR2 SQIVND (reference sequence). The DNA of the CDR3 is TGTGCCAGTAGGGGACAGTTGGACCAGCCCCAGCATTTT. This gives the protein CASRGQLDQPQHF.

V and J are TRBV13 and TRBJ2-7, with 9 bases identical to TRBD2. Losses at the gene ends were 5 bases for V and 3 bases for J; bases not matched to a gene: 5. Germline lookup yields CDR1 PRHDT and CDR2 FYEKMQ (reference sequence). CDR3 size: 14 residues. This CDR3 is CASSRRGGVYEQYF. CDR3 in DNA: TGTGCCAGCAGCCGACGCGGGGGGGTCTACGAGCAGTACTTC.

V is TRBV9 and J is TRBJ2-1, with TRBD2 identical over 9 bases. J lost 7 bases, V lost 5 bases, and 10 bases had no gene match. Germline loops: CDR1 SGDLS, CDR2 YYNGEE. The CDR3 covers 15 residues. Here the CDR3 DNA reads TGTGCCAGCAGTGATAGCGGGGGCCTGGGGAATGAGCAGTTCTTC. It encodes CASSDSGGLGNEQFF.

This clone was recorded only once. The rearrangement links TRBV5-4 to TRBJ1-2; D is possibly TRBD1 (5 bases). V lost 8 bases, J lost 2 bases, and 13 bases lay in between. The germline gives CDR1 SGHNT, CDR2 YYREEE (reference sequence). The CDR3 is 13 amino acids. CDR3 sequence: CASMTESNYGYTF. Written as DNA, the CDR3 is TGTGCCAGTATGACAGAGTCGAACTATGGCTACACCTTC.

The chain carries TRBV28 and TRBJ2-1, with 11 positions matching TRBD2. J was trimmed by 7 bases and V by 2 bases; bases with no gene match: 4. CDR1 is MDHEN, CDR2 SYDVKM, per germline. The CDR3 consists of 15 residues. This CDR3 is CASSLRTSGWNEQFF. The CDR3 DNA reads as TGTGCCAGCAGTTTAAGGACTAGCGGGTGGAATGAGCAGTTCTTC.

V is TRBV2 and J is TRBJ1-2; the D is unclear. Trimming removed 3 bases at V and 1 base at J, with 6 bases between. The germline V gene encodes CDR1 SNHLY and CDR2 FYNNEI. The CDR3 covers 13 residues. As DNA, the CDR3 is TGTGCCAGCAGTGATCACGGTAACTATGGCTACACCTTC. Translating it yields CASSDHGNYGYTF.

This clone appeared once. The CDR3 spells CASSTGTANPNGYTF. CDR3 in DNA: TGTGCCAGCAGCACCGGGACAGCTAACCCTAATGGCTACACCTTC. The chain recombines TRBV7-9 with TRBJ1-2; 7 bases match TRBD1. V dropped 5 bases and J dropped 6; count of bases not matched to a gene: 12. CDR1 SEHNR and CDR2 FQNEAQ come from the germline V gene (reference sequence). CDR3 length: 15 residues.

The chain links TRBV14 to TRBJ1-2; D is possibly TRBD1 (5 bases). The V end lost 4 bases, the J end lost 1 base, and 19 bases lay between the germline ends. The length of the CDR3 is 17 residues. The germline V gene has CDR1 SGHDN and CDR2 FVKESK. CDR3 residues: CASSLWAGPYHNYGYTF. CDR3 bases: TGTGCCAGCAGCCTTTGGGCGGGACCGTACCATAACTATGGCTACACCTTC.